This T cell receptor (beta chain) was recorded in a study of T cell repertoires in cytomegalovirus infection. MiXCR was run by TCRdb on the reads, yielding one entry per CDR3 protein. The sample shows around 490,000 distinct CDR3 sequences, more than 20% of them seen only once. V dropped 11 bases and J dropped 2 bases, with 11 bases sitting between them. The germline gives CDR1 MNHNS, CDR2 SASEGT. This CDR3 region has 12 residues. The TCR was taken from a human donor in good health (CMV status not recorded). Some clones in this sample may be carry-over from other donors' samples. The genes are TRBV6-1 and TRBJ2-3; D might be TRBD2 (6 bases). Sequencing was done on a sample of PBMCs. CDR3 DNA sequence: TGTGCCGGGGGGACCCTCACAGATACGCAGTATTTT. Translation gives CAGGTLTDTQYF.